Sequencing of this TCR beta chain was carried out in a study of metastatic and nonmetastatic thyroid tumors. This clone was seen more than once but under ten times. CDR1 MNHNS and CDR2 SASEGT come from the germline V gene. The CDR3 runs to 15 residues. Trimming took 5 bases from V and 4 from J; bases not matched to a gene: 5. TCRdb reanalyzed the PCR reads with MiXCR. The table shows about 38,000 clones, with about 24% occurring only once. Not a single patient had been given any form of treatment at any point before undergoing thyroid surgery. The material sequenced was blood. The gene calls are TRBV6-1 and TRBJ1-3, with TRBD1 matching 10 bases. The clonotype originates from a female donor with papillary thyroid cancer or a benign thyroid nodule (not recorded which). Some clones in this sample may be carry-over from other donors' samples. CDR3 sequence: CASSLDRGRGNTIYF. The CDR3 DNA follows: TGTGCCAGCAGTCTCGACAGGGGGCGAGGAAACACCATATATTTT.